These 27 T cell receptor beta chains were sequenced from one sample in a study of T cell responses to AZD1222 COVID-19 vaccine (dated by TCRdb to 2020 to 2023). Library creation used the immunoSEQ multiplex PCR assay. TCRdb provides this immuneACCESS table in a form limited to in-frame rearrangements. Some clones are lacking; in checked studies, under half of them reflect an unresolved V gene, and why the rest are absent is not known. The sample data list around 120,000 clones, and around 90% of these were observed just once. Approximately 2.8% of the sample belongs to the ten largest clones. The sample's time point label is to be understood as: baseline before first vaccination. This material consisted of peripheral blood, taken on day 0 of AZD1222 vaccination. These receptors all stem from an adult in good health.

This chain joins TRBV11-3 and TRBJ2-1; 10 nucleotides agree with TRBD2. With 1 base clipped from V and 3 bases from J, the junction kept 0 bases outside the gene matches. Germline V gene lookup returns CDR1 SGHNT and CDR2 YENEEA. CDR3 length: 15 residues. The CDR3 region has the DNA TGTGCCAGCAGCTTAGCTAGCGGGGGCTACAATGAGCAGTTCTTC. Translating it yields CASSLASGGYNEQFF.

The chain has TRBV23-1 and TRBJ2-2, with TRBD1 matching over 9 bases. TRBV23-1 is labeled an ORF, and its function is uncertain. The trim removed 4 bases at V and 4 bases at J, leaving 4 bases unmatched. This CDR3 comprises 15 residues. The CDR3 region is CASSPDRGFTGELFF. The CDR3 DNA reads TGCGCCAGCAGTCCAGACAGGGGGTTCACCGGGGAGCTGTTTTTT.

This chain uses TRBV7-8 with TRBJ1-6; 7 bases match TRBD1. After removal of 5 bases from V and 7 bases from J, the junction contained 5 bases not matched to a gene. This CDR3 has 14 amino acids. From germline, CDR1 is SGHVS and CDR2 FQNEAQ. Written as DNA, the CDR3 is TGTGCCAGCAGCCCGTTGACAGGGAATTCACCCCTCCACTTT. Translation gives CASSPLTGNSPLHF.

This clone was observed a few times. V gene TRBV5-1 combines with J gene TRBJ1-2; D unresolved. Germline V lookup: CDR1 SGHRS, CDR2 YFSETQ. Trimming took 0 bases from V and 6 from J, leaving 12 bases between them. CDR3 length equals 14 residues. CDR3 region: CASSLGPGPNGYTF. As DNA, the CDR3 is TGCGCCAGCAGCTTGGGCCCCGGCCCGAATGGCTACACCTTC.

Points on this clone: The junction does not match germline at one end; this may be a read error. This sequence joins TRBV27 and TRBJ2-7; no firm D call. The V gene's germline CDR1 is MNHEY and CDR2 SMNVEV (reference sequence). This CDR3 spans 12 amino acids. CDR3 protein: CASSLGSRAPVF. The CDR3 nucleotides read TGTGCCAGCAGTTTAGGGTCTAGGGCCCCTGTTTTC.

V is TRBV19 and J is TRBJ2-1, with D perhaps TRBD1 or TRBD2 (5 bases each). V lost 3 bases and J lost 4, with 10 bases in between. Germline loops: CDR1 LNHDA, CDR2 SQIVND (reference sequence). The CDR3 length is 14 residues. CDR3 coding DNA: TGTGCCAGTAGTATGAGGGGAGATTACAATGAGCAGTTCTTC. Protein: CASSMRGDYNEQFF. Together with reference TRBV19 and TRBJ2-1, the CDR3 gives the full variable domain: DGGITQSPKYLFRKEGQNVTLSCEQNLNHDAMYWYRQDPGQGLRLIYYSQIVNDFQKGDIAEGYSVSREKKESFPLTVTSAQKNPTAFYLCASSMRGDYNEQFFGPGTRLTVL.

The chain uses TRBV28 and TRBJ2-2, with D perhaps TRBD2 (6 bases). CDR3 size: 15 residues. CDR1 is MDHEN and CDR2 is SYDVKM in the germline V gene. Deletions cut 1 base from V and 1 base from J, with 7 bases between. The CDR3 nucleotides are TGTGCCAGCAGTTTATATAGCGGGAACACCGGGGAGCTGTTTTTT. It translates to CASSLYSGNTGELFF. Together with reference TRBV28 and TRBJ2-2, the CDR3 gives the full variable domain: DVKVTQSSRYLVKRTGEKVFLECVQDMDHENMFWYRQDPGLGLRLIYFSYDVKMKEKGDIPEGYSVSREKKERFSLILESASTNQTSMYLCASSLYSGNTGELFFGEGSRLTVL.

The V call is TRBV12-3 or TRBV12-4, the J call TRBJ1-1; no definite D call. The CDR3 extends over 13 amino acids. Trimming shortened V by 6 bases and J by 0 bases, and 8 bases separated the two germline ends. The chain's CDR3 is CASRPVVNTEAFF. The CDR3 coding sequence is TGTGCCAGCAGACCCGTTGTGAACACTGAAGCTTTCTTT.

This clone was observed a handful of times. The chain links TRBV6-2 or TRBV6-3 to TRBJ2-3; a weak D match, TRBD2 (6 bases). This CDR3 region has 17 residues. Per germline, CDR1 MNHEY and CDR2 SVGEGT. V lost 5 bases to trimming and J lost 4 bases, with 22 bases between them. This CDR3 is CASSLRAGHGAADTQYF. CDR3 DNA sequence: TGTGCCAGCAGTCTAAGAGCGGGCCACGGGGCGGCAGATACGCAGTATTTT.

This chain links TRBV19 with TRBJ1-1, with no clear D. The CDR3 has 13 residues. V lost 6 bases and J lost 0, with 8 bases in between. The germline CDR1 and CDR2 sequences are LNHDA and SQIVND (reference sequence). The CDR3 here is CASSDTVNTEAFF. CDR3 nucleotides: TGTGCCAGTAGCGACACGGTGAACACTGAAGCTTTCTTT.

This chain joins TRBV4-1 and TRBJ2-1; 9 bases map to TRBD1. The CDR3 has 15 amino acids. The trim removed 2 bases at V and 9 bases at J, leaving 8 bases unmatched. Germline V gene data show CDR1 as MGHRA and CDR2 as YSYEKL. The CDR3 bases are TGCGCCAGCAGCCAAACACAGGGGGCCGGCGTTGAGCAGTTCTTC. Translating gives CASSQTQGAGVEQFF.

This clone came up once. The V gene is TRBV27, the J gene TRBJ1-6; 7 nucleotides line up with TRBD1. V lost 5 bases, J lost 6 bases, and 7 bases stayed unmatched. This CDR3 contains 15 residues. Germline values: CDR1 MNHEY, CDR2 SMNVEV (reference sequence). In DNA, the CDR3 is TGTGCCAGCAGTCCCCGGACAGGTTTTAATTCACCCCTCCACTTT. This sequence encodes CASSPRTGFNSPLHF.

The rearrangement joins TRBV7-6 to TRBJ2-3; TRBD2 agrees at 13 bases. V was pared by 5 bases and J by 9 bases, with 8 bases of the junction left unmatched. In germline, CDR1 is SGHVS, CDR2 FNYEAQ. The length of the CDR3 is 15 residues. The CDR3 here is CASSDPGTSGITQYF. As DNA, the CDR3 is TGTGCCAGCAGCGACCCCGGGACTAGCGGGATAACGCAGTATTTT.

The rearrangement uses TRBV12-5 and TRBJ1-2; 8 bases align to TRBD1. Germline V gene sequence: CDR1 LGHNT, CDR2 FRNRAP. The CDR3 covers 18 residues. The V gene end was trimmed by 4 bases and the J gene end by 6 bases; junction bases not matched to a gene: 19. The CDR3: CASGSDGTGGTLWDGYTF. CDR3 coding DNA: TGTGCTAGTGGTTCGGATGGGACAGGCGGGACCTTATGGGATGGCTACACCTTC.

The V call is TRBV27, the J call TRBJ1-4; no reliable D call. Trimming shortened V by 6 bases and J by 4 bases, and 15 bases separated the two germline ends. The length of the CDR3 is 15 residues. The germline V gene has CDR1 MNHEY and CDR2 SMNVEV (reference sequence). CDR3 DNA: TGTGCCAGCAGCGACGGATATGCGGGTAATGAAAAACTGTTTTTT. Translation: CASSDGYAGNEKLFF.

The table lists this clone with a count of one. V gene TRBV5-5 combines with J gene TRBJ1-1; no clear D gene. Germline V gives CDR1 SGHKS, CDR2 YYEKEE (reference sequence). The CDR3 totals 14 residues. Trimming took 2 bases from V and 4 from J, leaving 12 bases between them. The DNA for the CDR3 is TGTGCCAGCAGCTTCTATGTCTTTCGCACTGAAGCTTTCTTT. This encodes CASSFYVFRTEAFF.

The chain employs TRBV6-2 or TRBV6-3 and TRBJ2-5; the D is unclear. The CDR3 extends over 14 amino acids. The germline CDR1 and CDR2 sequences are MNHEY and SVGEGT. V lost 2 bases to trimming and J lost 9 bases, with 16 bases between them. The CDR3, as DNA: TGTGCCAGCAGTTACCCAGACCCCGCCAGGTCCCAGTACTTC. Amino acids: CASSYPDPARSQYF.

The chain uses TRBV13 and TRBJ1-2; tentatively, D is TRBD1 (5 bases). V lost 2 bases and J lost 6, with 22 bases in between. Germline lookup yields CDR1 PRHDT and CDR2 FYEKMQ (reference sequence). The CDR3 has 17 amino acids. The CDR3 DNA reads as TGTGCCAGCAGCTTACGGGGGTCCGAGGTGGGGTTTGATGGCTACACCTTC. It yields the protein CASSLRGSEVGFDGYTF.

This chain links TRBV5-5 with TRBJ1-4; no clear D gene. Between the trimmed V and J ends, which lost 0 bases and 8 bases, there was a span of 11 bases. Germline assignment: CDR1 SGHKS and CDR2 YYEKEE (reference sequence). The CDR3 contains 14 residues. The CDR3 DNA reads TGTGCCAGCAGCTTGGGGTCCCCGGGGGAAAAACTGTTTTTT. Amino acid sequence: CASSLGSPGEKLFF.

The J gene is TRBJ1-3, the V gene TRBV7-3; TRBD1 might be the D (6 bases). Germline-derived CDR1 and CDR2 are SGHTA and FQGTGA. The CDR3 sequence is 15 residues long. V dropped 5 bases and J dropped 2 bases, with 13 bases sitting between them. The CDR3 coding sequence is TGTGCCAGCAGCCCGACAGGTTCCACTGGAAACACCATATATTTT. Translated, it gives CASSPTGSTGNTIYF.

This clone showed up just once. V usage is TRBV2 and J usage is TRBJ1-5; D perhaps matches TRBD1 (6 bases). V was cut by 5 bases and J by 3 bases, with 17 bases left in between. The germline V gene has CDR1 SNHLY and CDR2 FYNNEI. The CDR3 consists of 16 residues. Here the CDR3 DNA reads TGTGCCAGCAGTCGTATCGGGGGGCCACTCAATCAGCCCCAGCATTTT. As protein: CASSRIGGPLNQPQHF.

About this clone: The sample holds other DNA sequences that translate to the same CDR3. The chain uses TRBV7-9 and TRBJ1-4; 8 bases map to TRBD1. From germline, CDR1 is SEHNR and CDR2 FQNEAQ (reference sequence). The CDR3 is made up of 13 amino acids. The ends lost 5 bases at V and 8 bases at J; junction bases unmatched: 4. CDR3 residues: CASSLGTGEKLFF. The CDR3 DNA sequence: TGTGCCAGCAGCCTCGGGACAGGAGAAAAACTGTTTTTT.

The V call is TRBV9, the J call TRBJ2-5; D remains unclear. Germline-derived CDR1 and CDR2 are SGDLS and YYNGEE. Deletions cut 0 bases from V and 5 bases from J, with 8 bases between. CDR3 length equals 13 residues. The CDR3 DNA is TGTGCCAGCAGCGTAGCCCATCGGGAGACCCAGTACTTC. It encodes CASSVAHRETQYF.

The chain uses TRBV4-3 and TRBJ1-3, with D unresolved. The CDR3 consists of 15 residues. Germline CDR1 reads LGHNA; CDR2 reads YSLEER. Trimming took off 0 bases at V and 1 base at J, with 7 bases between the two ends. The CDR3 bases are TGCGCCAGCAGCCAAGACAGCATTTCTGGAAACACCATATATTTT. It encodes CASSQDSISGNTIYF.

The rearrangement joins TRBV19 to TRBJ2-3; 7 bases map to TRBD2. The V segment lost 6 bases and the J segment 0 bases; nucleotides outside the gene matches: 12. CDR3 size: 17 residues. CDR1 is LNHDA, CDR2 SQIVND, per germline (reference sequence). Here the CDR3 reads CASSTHRGGKSTDTQYF. As DNA, the CDR3 is TGTGCCAGTAGCACCCATAGGGGAGGGAAGAGCACAGATACGCAGTATTTT.

V and J are TRBV19 and TRBJ1-1; TRBD1 might be the D (6 bases). The CDR3 has 14 residues. V lost 3 bases to trimming and J lost 2 bases, with 10 bases between them. Germline values: CDR1 LNHDA, CDR2 SQIVND (reference sequence). CDR3 sequence (DNA): TGTGCCAGTAGTATTGGGGGCTTCAACACTGAAGCTTTCTTT. Its protein product is CASSIGGFNTEAFF. The whole variable domain, filled in from reference TRBV19 and TRBJ1-1, reads DGGITQSPKYLFRKEGQNVTLSCEQNLNHDAMYWYRQDPGQGLRLIYYSQIVNDFQKGDIAEGYSVSREKKESFPLTVTSAQKNPTAFYLCASSIGGFNTEAFFGQGTRLTVV.

The gene calls are TRBV7-9 and TRBJ1-3, with 7 bases matching TRBD1. CDR1 is SEHNR and CDR2 is FQNEAQ in the germline V gene (reference sequence). The CDR3 loop spans 14 amino acids. Germline trimming cut 1 base from V and 6 bases from J; bases unmatched to any gene: 3. CDR3 in DNA: TGTGCCAGCAGCTTAGTGACAGGGCAAAACACCATATATTTT. The encoded protein is CASSLVTGQNTIYF.